Sequencing of this T cell receptor beta chain was carried out in a study of blood T cell repertoires in COVID-19. Overall study context: Specimens from acute and convalescent COVID-19 originated in the United States, Italy and Spain. PBMCs, B-cell-depleted T cells, or T cells were the source of the cDNA or gDNA that made up the material.

V was pared by 8 bases and J by 4 bases, with 15 bases between. The CDR3 loop spans 15 amino acids. Germline V gene data show CDR1 as SNHLY and CDR2 as FYNNEI. Original processing methods: Estimation of nucleated cell counts relied on the amplification of reference gene primers. Produced via immunoSEQ multiplex PCR; TCRdb's table is partial and in-frame only. That table supplies the V and J calls and clone size; D and trimming were determined from the DNA. The table lists around 250,000 clones, around 83% of them singletons. The receptor's source is a woman in her 40s who had recovered from COVID-19. The V call is TRBV2, the J call TRBJ1-6; D is uncertain. Sequences were obtained from peripheral blood. Written as DNA, the CDR3 is TGTGCCAGCGCGGTGGGAGGGTCGTATAATTCACCCCTCCACTTT. Protein: CASAVGGSYNSPLHF.